The 16 T cell receptor beta chains below were found in one sample sequenced in a study of T cell changes during pregnancy in multiple sclerosis. Measured with immunoSEQ multiplex PCR; TCRdb has only the in-frame clones, and not every one. The sample yields tens of thousands of clones, roughly 92% seen once. The sample in question was peripheral blood, obtained before pregnancy. The receptor source for this set is a female donor with multiple sclerosis, enrolled in a pregnancy study.

J is TRBJ2-7 and V is TRBV7-9, with 10 bases matching TRBD2. V trimming: 5 bases; J trimming: 2 bases; junction bases outside the gene matches: 6. The length of the CDR3 is 15 residues. CDR1 SEHNR and CDR2 FQNEAQ come from the germline V gene (reference sequence). CDR3 sequence (DNA): TGTGCCAGCAGCCCGCTCCTAGCGGGAGCCTACGAGCAGTACTTC. Residues: CASSPLLAGAYEQYF.

This clone has only one observation. V usage is TRBV29-1 and J usage is TRBJ2-5; tentative D call: TRBD1 (6 bases). The CDR3 is made up of 14 amino acids. Germline loops: CDR1 SQVTM, CDR2 ANQGSEA. With 8 bases removed from V and 4 bases from J, the gap between germline ends came to 20 bases. The CDR3 nucleotides are TGCAGCCCGCAAGTGATGGACAGTCTAGAGACCCAGTACTTC. Its translation is CSPQVMDSLETQYF.

The chain recombines TRBV5-4 with TRBJ1-4; weak D call: TRBD1 (5 bases). From germline, CDR1 is SGHNT and CDR2 YYREEE (reference sequence). The CDR3 has 13 residues. V was shortened by 10 bases and J by 6 bases, with 16 bases between the two germline ends. The CDR3 spells CAFTGRGDEKLFF. The CDR3 nucleotides are TGTGCCTTTACTGGGAGGGGAGATGAAAAACTGTTTTTT.

The V gene is TRBV10-2, the J gene TRBJ1-2; D ambiguous. Germline CDR1 WSHSY, CDR2 SAAADI. The V and J ends lost 7 bases and 8 bases respectively, with 20 bases between them. The CDR3 runs to 14 residues. This CDR3 is CASTGSEGGGGYTF. The CDR3 DNA follows: TGCGCCAGCACTGGGTCGGAAGGCGGAGGCGGCTACACCTTC.

The V gene is TRBV5-6, the J gene TRBJ2-5; 7 nucleotides match TRBD2. Trimming took 5 bases from V and 12 from J; bases not matched to a gene: 7. The germline V gene has CDR1 SGHDT and CDR2 YYEEEE. The CDR3 consists of 11 residues. The CDR3 DNA reads as TGTGCCAGCAGTACCCGGGAGGTCGAGTACTTC. The encoded protein is CASSTREVEYF.

V gene TRBV10-3 combines with J gene TRBJ2-6; the match to TRBD1 covers 9 bases. The CDR3 has 17 amino acids. Unmatched junction bases numbered 8, after V lost 7 bases and J lost 1 base. Germline assignment: CDR1 ENHRY and CDR2 SYGVKD. DNA of the CDR3: TGTGCCATCAATCAGGGACAGGGCTCATCTGGGGCCAACGTCCTGACTTTC. This codes for CAINQGQGSSGANVLTF.

J is TRBJ2-5 and V is TRBV28; TRBD2 matches at 10 bases. With 6 bases clipped from V and 2 bases from J, the junction kept 3 bases outside the gene matches. Germline CDR1 and CDR2: MDHEN and SYDVKM. This CDR3 region has 14 residues. The DNA for the CDR3 is TGTGCCAGCAGGCCTAGCGGGGGTCAAGAGACCCAGTACTTC. This encodes CASRPSGGQETQYF. Based on the CDR3 plus reference TRBV28 and TRBJ2-5, the full variable domain is DVKVTQSSRYLVKRTGEKVFLECVQDMDHENMFWYRQDPGLGLRLIYFSYDVKMKEKGDIPEGYSVSREKKERFSLILESASTNQTSMYLCASRPSGGQETQYFGPGTRLLVL.

This clone has a handful of counts. The chain joins TRBV16 to TRBJ1-5, with no clear D. The V end was cut by 2 bases, the J end by 2 bases, with 7 bases between. Germline V gene data show CDR1 as KGHSY and CDR2 as FQNENV. The CDR3 is made up of 14 amino acids. CDR3 region: CASSQGPGNQPQHF. The CDR3 DNA sequence: TGTGCCAGCAGCCAAGGTCCAGGCAATCAGCCCCAGCATTTT. Filled out from reference TRBV16 and TRBJ1-5, the complete variable domain reads GEEVAQTPKHLVRGEGQKAKLYCAPIKGHSYVFWYQQVLKNEFKFLISFQNENVFDETGMPKERFSAKCLPNSPCSLEIQATKLEDSAVYFCASSQGPGNQPQHFGDGTRLSIL.

The chain combines TRBV7-9 with TRBJ2-7; no definite D call. Looked up from germline, CDR1 is SEHNR and CDR2 is FQNEAQ (reference sequence). CDR3 size: 16 residues. Trimming removed 5 bases at V and 0 bases at J, with 17 bases between. This chain's CDR3 is CASSASPPLSSYEQYF. The CDR3 region has the DNA TGTGCCAGCAGCGCCTCTCCGCCATTGAGCTCCTACGAGCAGTACTTC.

This rearrangement joins TRBV28 to TRBJ1-1, with D unclear. This CDR3 is 12 amino acids long. CDR1 and CDR2 (germline): MDHEN, SYDVKM. V was shortened by 3 bases and J by 4 bases, with 6 bases between the two germline ends. CDR3 sequence: CASSFSGTEAFF. The CDR3 nucleotides are TGTGCCAGCAGTTTTAGCGGCACTGAAGCTTTCTTT. The full variable domain, with the rest looked up from reference TRBV28 and TRBJ1-1, is DVKVTQSSRYLVKRTGEKVFLECVQDMDHENMFWYRQDPGLGLRLIYFSYDVKMKEKGDIPEGYSVSREKKERFSLILESASTNQTSMYLCASSFSGTEAFFGQGTRLTVV.

V is TRBV6-4 and J is TRBJ1-1, with D unclear. V lost 6 bases and J lost 0, with 8 bases in between. The CDR3 is made up of 13 amino acids. The germline V gene has CDR1 MRHNA and CDR2 SNTAGT. DNA of the CDR3: TGTGCCAGCAGAGCAAATTTGAACACTGAAGCTTTCTTT. Amino acids: CASRANLNTEAFF.

This clone occurred once. The chain combines TRBV12-5 with TRBJ1-5; D unclear. From germline, CDR1 is LGHNT and CDR2 FRNRAP. The CDR3 extends over 13 amino acids. Trimming removed 1 base at V and 7 bases at J, with 8 bases between. In nucleotides, the CDR3 is TGTGCTAGTGGTTTGGACCCCAGACAGCCCCAGCATTTT. Translation: CASGLDPRQPQHF.

The V call is TRBV7-9, the J call TRBJ1-1, with TRBD1 identical over 9 bases. With 5 bases clipped from V and 0 bases from J, the junction kept 7 bases outside the gene matches. CDR1 and CDR2 (germline): SEHNR, FQNEAQ (reference sequence). The CDR3 is 16 amino acids. CDR3 sequence (DNA): TGTGCCAGCAGCCCCTGGGGACAGGGAATGAACACTGAAGCTTTCTTT. Its protein product is CASSPWGQGMNTEAFF.

This clone was seen just once. J is TRBJ2-7 and V is TRBV5-5; 7 bases line up with TRBD1. The CDR3 spans 16 residues. Germline V gene sequence: CDR1 SGHKS, CDR2 YYEKEE (reference sequence). Trimming cost V 6 bases and J 3 bases; bases outside gene matches: 15. In nucleotides, the CDR3 is TGTGCCAGCAACTCGCTTCGCGGACAGGAGATCTACGAGCAGTACTTC. Its protein is CASNSLRGQEIYEQYF.

CDR3 protein: CASRPGTGGPYEQYF. CDR3 nucleotides: TGCGCCAGCAGACCGGGGACAGGGGGTCCCTACGAGCAGTACTTC. The chain links TRBV5-1 to TRBJ2-7; 11 nucleotides match TRBD1. The V segment lost 5 bases and the J segment 2 bases; nucleotides outside the gene matches: 6. Germline V gene lookup returns CDR1 SGHRS and CDR2 YFSETQ. The CDR3 has 15 amino acids.

This clone showed up just once. This chain links TRBV27 with TRBJ1-1; D is uncertain. Germline assignment: CDR1 MNHEY and CDR2 SMNVEV (reference sequence). Trimming took 0 bases from V and 0 from J, leaving 8 bases between them. The CDR3 spans 15 residues. The CDR3 here is CASSLSAEMNTEAFF. The CDR3 nucleotides read TGTGCCAGCAGTTTATCAGCGGAGATGAACACTGAAGCTTTCTTT.